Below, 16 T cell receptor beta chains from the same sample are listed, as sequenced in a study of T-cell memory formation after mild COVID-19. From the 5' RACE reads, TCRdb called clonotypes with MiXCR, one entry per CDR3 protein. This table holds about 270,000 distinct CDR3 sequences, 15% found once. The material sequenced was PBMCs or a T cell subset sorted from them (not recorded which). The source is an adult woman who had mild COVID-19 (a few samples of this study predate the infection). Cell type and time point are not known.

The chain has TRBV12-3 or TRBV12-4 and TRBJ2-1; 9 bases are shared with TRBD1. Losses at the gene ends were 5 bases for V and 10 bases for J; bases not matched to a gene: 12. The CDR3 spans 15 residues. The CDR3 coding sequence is TGTGCCAGCAGTCGTCCGGGACAGGGACACCGGGAGCAGTTCTTC. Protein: CASSRPGQGHREQFF.

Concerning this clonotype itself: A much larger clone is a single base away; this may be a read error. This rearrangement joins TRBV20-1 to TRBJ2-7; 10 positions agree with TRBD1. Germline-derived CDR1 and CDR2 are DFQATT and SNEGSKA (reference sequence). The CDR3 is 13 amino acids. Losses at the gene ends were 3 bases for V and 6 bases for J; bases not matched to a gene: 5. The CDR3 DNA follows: TGCAGTGCTAGTGGACAGGGGGAAGGCGAGCAGTACTTC. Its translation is CSASGQGEGEQYF.

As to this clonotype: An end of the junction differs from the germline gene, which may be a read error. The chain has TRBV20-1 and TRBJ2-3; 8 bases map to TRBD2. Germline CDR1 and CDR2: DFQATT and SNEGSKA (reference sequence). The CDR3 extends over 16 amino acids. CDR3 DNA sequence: TGCAGTGCTCCTCCCAGCGGGGGTCGGCTCACAGATACGCAGTGTTTT. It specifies CSAPPSGGRLTDTQCF.

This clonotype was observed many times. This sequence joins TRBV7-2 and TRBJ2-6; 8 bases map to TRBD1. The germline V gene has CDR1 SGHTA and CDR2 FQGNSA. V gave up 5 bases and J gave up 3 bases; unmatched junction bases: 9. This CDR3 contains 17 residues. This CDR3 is CASSLSGTGNGANVLTF. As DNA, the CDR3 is TGTGCCAGCAGCCTCTCCGGGACAGGCAATGGGGCCAACGTCCTGACTTTC. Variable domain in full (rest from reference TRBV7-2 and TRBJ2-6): GAGVSQSPSNKVTEKGKDVELRCDPISGHTALYWYRQSLGQGLEFLIYFQGNSAPDKSGLPSDRFSAERTGGSVSTLTIQRTQQEDSAVYLCASSLSGTGNGANVLTFGAGSRLTVL.

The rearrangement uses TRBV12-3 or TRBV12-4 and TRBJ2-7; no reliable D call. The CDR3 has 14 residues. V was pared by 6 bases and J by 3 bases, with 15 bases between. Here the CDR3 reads CASSPFGVRYEQYF. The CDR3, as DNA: TGTGCCAGCAGCCCCTTTGGTGTTCGCTACGAGCAGTACTTC.

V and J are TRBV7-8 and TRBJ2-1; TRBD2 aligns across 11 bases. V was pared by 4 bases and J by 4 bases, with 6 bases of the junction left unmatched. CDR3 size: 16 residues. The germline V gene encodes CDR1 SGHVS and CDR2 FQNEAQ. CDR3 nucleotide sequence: TGTGCCAGCAGCTGGGTGACTAGCGGGATTTACAATGAGCAGTTCTTC. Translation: CASSWVTSGIYNEQFF.

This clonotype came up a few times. The CDR3 loop is CASRSFAGGNEQFF. The CDR3 DNA reads as TGCGCCAGCAGGTCTTTTGCGGGCGGAAATGAGCAGTTCTTC. The V gene is TRBV5-1, the J gene TRBJ2-1, with TRBD2 as a possible D gene (5 bases). The CDR3 is made up of 14 amino acids. Trimming took off 5 bases at V and 7 bases at J, with 16 bases between the two ends. The germline V gene encodes CDR1 SGHRS and CDR2 YFSETQ.

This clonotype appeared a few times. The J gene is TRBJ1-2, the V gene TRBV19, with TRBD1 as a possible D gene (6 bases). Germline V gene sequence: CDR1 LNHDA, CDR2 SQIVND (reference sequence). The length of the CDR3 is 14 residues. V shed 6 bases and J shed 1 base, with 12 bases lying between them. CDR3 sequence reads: CASRRQGINYGYTF. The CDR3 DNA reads TGTGCCAGTAGGAGGCAGGGGATTAACTATGGCTACACCTTC.

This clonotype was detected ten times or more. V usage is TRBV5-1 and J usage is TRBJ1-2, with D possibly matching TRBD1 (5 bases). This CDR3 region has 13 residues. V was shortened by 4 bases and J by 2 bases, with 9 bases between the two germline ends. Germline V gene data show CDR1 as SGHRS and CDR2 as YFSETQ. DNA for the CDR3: TGCGCCAGCAGCGGGGACGGGAACTATGGCTACACCTTC. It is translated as CASSGDGNYGYTF.

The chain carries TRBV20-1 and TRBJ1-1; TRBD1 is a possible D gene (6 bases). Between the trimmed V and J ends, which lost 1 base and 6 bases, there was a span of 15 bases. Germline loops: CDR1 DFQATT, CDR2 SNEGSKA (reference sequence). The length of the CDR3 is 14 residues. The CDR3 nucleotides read TGCAGTGCTAGAGCGGGTAAGGGGGGCTCTGAAGCTTTCTTT. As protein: CSARAGKGGSEAFF.

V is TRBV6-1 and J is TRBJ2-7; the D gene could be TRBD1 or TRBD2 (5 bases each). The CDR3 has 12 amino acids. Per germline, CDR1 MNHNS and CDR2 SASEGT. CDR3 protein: CARSNGAGEQYF. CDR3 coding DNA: TGTGCAAGAAGCAACGGGGCTGGAGAGCAGTACTTC.

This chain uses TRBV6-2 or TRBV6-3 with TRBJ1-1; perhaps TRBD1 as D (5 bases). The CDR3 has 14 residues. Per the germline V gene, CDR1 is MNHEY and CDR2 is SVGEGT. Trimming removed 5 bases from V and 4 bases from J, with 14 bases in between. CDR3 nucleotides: TGTGCCAGCAGTCGGCAGGGCTCCCGCACTGAAGCTTTCTTT. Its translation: CASSRQGSRTEAFF.

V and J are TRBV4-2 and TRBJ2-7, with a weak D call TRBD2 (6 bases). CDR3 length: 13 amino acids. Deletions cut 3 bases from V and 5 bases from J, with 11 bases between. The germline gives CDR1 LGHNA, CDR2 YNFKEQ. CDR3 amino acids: CASSHAPGDEQYF. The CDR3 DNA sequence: TGTGCCAGCAGCCATGCGCCGGGAGACGAGCAGTACTTC.

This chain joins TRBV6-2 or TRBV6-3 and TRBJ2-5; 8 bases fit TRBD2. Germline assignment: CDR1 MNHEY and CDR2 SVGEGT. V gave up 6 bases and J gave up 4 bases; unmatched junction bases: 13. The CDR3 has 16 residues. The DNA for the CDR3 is TGTGCCAGCAGGTCCCCGGCGGGGGGTTCAGGAGAGACCCAGTACTTC. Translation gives CASRSPAGGSGETQYF.

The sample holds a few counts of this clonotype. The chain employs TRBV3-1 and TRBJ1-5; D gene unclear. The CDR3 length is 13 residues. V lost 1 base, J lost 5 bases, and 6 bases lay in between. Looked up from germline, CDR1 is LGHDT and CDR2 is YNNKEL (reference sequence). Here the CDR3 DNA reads TGTGCCAGCAGCCAAGTATTAGATCAGCCCCAGCATTTT. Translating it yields CASSQVLDQPQHF.

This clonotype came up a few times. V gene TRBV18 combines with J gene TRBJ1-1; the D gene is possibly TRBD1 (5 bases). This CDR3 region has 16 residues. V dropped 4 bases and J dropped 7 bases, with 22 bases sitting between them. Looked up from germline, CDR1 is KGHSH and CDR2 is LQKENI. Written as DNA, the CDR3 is TGTGCCAGCTCACTGTTCAGGGCCCCCTCGGGGGGTGAAGCTTTCTTT. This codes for CASSLFRAPSGGEAFF. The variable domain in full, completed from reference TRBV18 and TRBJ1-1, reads NAGVMQNPRHLVRRRGQEARLRCSPMKGHSHVYWYRQLPEEGLKFMVYLQKENIIDESGMPKERFSAEFPKEGPSILRIQQVVRGDSAAYFCASSLFRAPSGGEAFFGQGTRLTVV.